The clone carrying this T cell receptor (beta chain) has at least ten counts. The sample originates from a study of T-cell reconstitution after alpha-beta-depleted transplantation in children. As it was prepared, the TCRbeta library received unique molecular identifiers. TCRdb reprocessed the PCR reads with MiXCR, giving one entry per CDR3 protein. The table has about 300,000 distinct CDR3 sequences, 9.5% to 13% seen once. Germline loops: CDR1 MDHEN, CDR2 SYDVKM. The CDR3 loop spans 11 amino acids. The germline V and J ends were trimmed by 7 bases and 4 bases, with 7 bases remaining between them. The TCR originated in a boy younger than two with acute myeloid leukemia, due to receive a stem cell transplant. This rearrangement joins TRBV28 to TRBJ2-5; no clear D. Source: PBMCs, taken before TCRalphabeta/CD19-depleted stem cell transplant. The CDR3 nucleotides read TGTGCCAGCACCACCGGAGAGACCCAGTACTTC. Translation: CASTTGETQYF.